This TCR beta chain was profiled in a study of T cell responses to AZD1222 COVID-19 vaccine (TCRdb year 2021). General notes on the study: TCR sequencing covered roughly 230 trial participants: around 210 given two doses of AZD1222 and approximately 26 given two doses of MenACWY control vaccine. Trial participants were enrolled by age into subgroups of 18-55, 56-69 and 70-plus years, and roughly 150, 30 and 60 TCR-sequenced participants, respectively, were included in these subgroups. Overall study results and their limits: No day 14 peak-response samples were available, so repertoires were characterized only after the peak T cell response. Nearly half of unique spike-specific TCRs reportedly recognized epitopes outside regions mutated in the B.1.351 and B.1.1.7 variants. Participants were mostly white British and included more females than males, and it was suggested by the authors that clonal diversity may have been underestimated. Conclusions about previously exposed vaccinees were limited because only six AZD1222 recipients were SARS-CoV-2 seropositive at baseline. In the small 56-69-year group, the increase in depth fell short of significance, most likely because of low power. Spike-specific TCR breadth and depth rose significantly after two AZD1222 doses compared with day 0 and with MenACWY recipients. The whole spike protein was spanned by vaccine-associated CD4 TCRs, and dominant responses were seen in regions 160-218 and 743-854.

This sample's time point label indicates: baseline before first vaccination. The treatment or condition label, read with the paper, signifies: meningococcal conjugate vaccine given as trial control. The vaccinee samples were drawn from two UK trials, COV001 and COV002, one of which was a single-blind randomized controlled phase 2/3 trial testing AZD1222 (ChAdOx1 nCoV-19) in healthy adults. For TCRbeta chain sequencing, PBMC samples from trial participants were taken at day 0 and at day 28 after the second dose. The germline V gene (reference sequence) specifies LGHDT as CDR1 and YNNKEL as CDR2. Including cysteine and phenylalanine, the CDR3 has 13 amino acids. Only CDR3 DNA remains: 39 bases, in frame from the first base. The germline V and J ends show losses of 10 bases and 11 bases respectively, and no gene match explains 15 bases of the junction. The CDR3 regions of human TCRbeta chains were analyzed by immunosequencing. The authors processed their data as follows. TCRs in the repertoires were matched against a reference library of SARS-CoV-2-specific TCRs that had been generated with the MIRA antigen-specificity platform. Breadth was defined as the fraction of unique TCRs that were SARS-CoV-2-associated. Depth was defined as the fraction of total T cells that were SARS-CoV-2-associated. Using the MIRA data, each spike-specific TCR was mapped to the spike region that the TCR reacts to and placed in a CD4 or CD8 class. Log10-transformed breadth and depth values were compared by one-way ANOVA with Sidak's multiple comparisons tests. TCRdb stores this immuneACCESS table with in-frame sequences only. Part of the clones is absent; in the studies checked, under half of the shortfall reflects unresolved V genes, and no reason is known for the rest. The V and J calls and clone size come from that table; D and trimming were worked out from the DNA. The sample table lists tens of thousands of clones, approximately 85% of them with a count of one. About 21% of the sample rests with the top ten.

In regard to this clone: Its recognized antigen is unknown. No much larger clone exists at a distance of one base, and base qualities are not known.

This chain is built from TRBV3-1 (or the pseudogene TRBV3-2) and TRBJ1-1, with 8 bases aligning to TRBD1. The receptor was derived from an adult in good health. The starting material was peripheral blood, obtained on day 0 of MenACWY control vaccination. The encoded CDR3 is CAIPTGAYGGAFF. The bases read TGTGCCATCCCGACAGGGGCCTACGGAGGGGCTTTCTTT.